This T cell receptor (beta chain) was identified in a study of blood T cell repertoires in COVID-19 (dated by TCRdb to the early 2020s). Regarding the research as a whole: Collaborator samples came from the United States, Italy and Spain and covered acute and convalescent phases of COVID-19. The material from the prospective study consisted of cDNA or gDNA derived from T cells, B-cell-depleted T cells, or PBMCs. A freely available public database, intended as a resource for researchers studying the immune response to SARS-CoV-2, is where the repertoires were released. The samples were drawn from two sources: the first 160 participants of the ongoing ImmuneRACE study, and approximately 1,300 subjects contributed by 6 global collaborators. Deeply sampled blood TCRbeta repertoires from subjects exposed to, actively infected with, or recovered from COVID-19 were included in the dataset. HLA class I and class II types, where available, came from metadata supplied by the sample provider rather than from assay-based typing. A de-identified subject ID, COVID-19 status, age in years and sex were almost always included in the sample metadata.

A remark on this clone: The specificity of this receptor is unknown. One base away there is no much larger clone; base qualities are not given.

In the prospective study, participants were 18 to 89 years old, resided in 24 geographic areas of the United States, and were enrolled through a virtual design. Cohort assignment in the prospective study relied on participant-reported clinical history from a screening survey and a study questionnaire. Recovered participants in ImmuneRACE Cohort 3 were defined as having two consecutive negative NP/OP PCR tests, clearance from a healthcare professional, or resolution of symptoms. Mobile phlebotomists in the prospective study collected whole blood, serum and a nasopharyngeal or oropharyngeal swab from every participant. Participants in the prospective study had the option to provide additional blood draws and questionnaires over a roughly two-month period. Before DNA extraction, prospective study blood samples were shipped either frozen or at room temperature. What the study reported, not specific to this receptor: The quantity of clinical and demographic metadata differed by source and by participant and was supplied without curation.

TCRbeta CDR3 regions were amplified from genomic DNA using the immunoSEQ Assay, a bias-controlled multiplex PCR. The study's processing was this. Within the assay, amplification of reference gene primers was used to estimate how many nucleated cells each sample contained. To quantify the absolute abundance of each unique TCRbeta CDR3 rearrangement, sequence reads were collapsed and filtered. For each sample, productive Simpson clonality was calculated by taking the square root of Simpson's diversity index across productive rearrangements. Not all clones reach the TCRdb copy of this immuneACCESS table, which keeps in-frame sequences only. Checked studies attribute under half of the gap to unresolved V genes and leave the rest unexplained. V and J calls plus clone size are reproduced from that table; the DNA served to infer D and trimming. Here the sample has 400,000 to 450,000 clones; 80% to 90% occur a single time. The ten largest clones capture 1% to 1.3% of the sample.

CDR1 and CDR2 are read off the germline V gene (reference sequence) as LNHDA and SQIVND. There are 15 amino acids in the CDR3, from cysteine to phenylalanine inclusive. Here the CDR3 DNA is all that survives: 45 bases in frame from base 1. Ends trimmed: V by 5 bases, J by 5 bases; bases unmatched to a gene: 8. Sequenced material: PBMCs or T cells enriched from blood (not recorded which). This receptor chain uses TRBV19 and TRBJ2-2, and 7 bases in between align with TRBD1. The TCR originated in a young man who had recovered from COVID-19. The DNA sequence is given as TGTGCCAGTAGTCCTCGACAGGGTGGAACCGGGGAGCTGTTTTTT. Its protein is CASSPRQGGTGELFF.